The 11 T cell receptor beta chains given below trace back to one sample, sequenced in a study of control samples from healthy donors and cancer patients. Libraries were prepared by immunoSEQ multiplex PCR; TCRdb keeps only in-frame clonotypes and omits some of them. The sample contains 250,000 to 300,000 clones, almost 85% of which appear only once. Source material: PBMCs. The source is a woman aged 55-70 years with lung cancer.

Regarding this clone: The junction does not match germline at one end; this may be a read error. Other DNA sequences in the sample encode the same CDR3. The V gene is TRBV6-2 or TRBV6-3, the J gene TRBJ2-7; 8 bases align to TRBD1. The length of the CDR3 is 16 residues. Germline V gene data show CDR1 as MNHEY and CDR2 as SVGEGT. This chain's CDR3 is CASSYGGQGHSYEQYF. The CDR3, as DNA: TGTGCCAGCAGTTACGGAGGACAGGGTCACTCCTATGAGCAGTACTTC.

This chain links TRBV2 with TRBJ1-1; TRBD1 might be the D (6 bases). V was cut by 6 bases and J by 7 bases, with 24 bases left in between. Germline loops: CDR1 SNHLY, CDR2 FYNNEI. The CDR3 totals 16 residues. CDR3 protein: CASRRGASGGLFEAFF. The CDR3 bases are TGTGCCAGCAGGAGAGGGGCTTCCGGGGGCCTTTTTGAAGCTTTCTTT.

The rearrangement links TRBV5-1 to TRBJ1-2, with D uncertain. Germline V lookup: CDR1 SGHRS, CDR2 YFSETQ. The V gene lost 0 bases and the J gene lost 4 bases, with 7 bases spanning the gap. The CDR3 has 13 amino acids. CDR3 protein: CASSLAVGYGYTF. The CDR3 DNA reads as TGCGCCAGCAGCTTGGCGGTCGGCTATGGCTACACCTTC.

J is TRBJ1-2 and V is TRBV24-1; TRBD1 agrees at 7 bases. This CDR3 spans 15 amino acids. The germline V gene has CDR1 KGHDR and CDR2 SFDVKD. V shed 4 bases, J shed 4 bases, and the junction held 8 bases outside the gene matches. The CDR3 DNA reads TGTGCCACCAGTGACTCCAAGGGACAGTTCTATGGCTACACCTTC. The encoded protein is CATSDSKGQFYGYTF.

This clone occurred once. This chain uses TRBV6-6 with TRBJ2-1; no firm D call. Trimming shortened V by 6 bases and J by 2 bases, and 11 bases separated the two germline ends. The V gene's germline CDR1 is MNHNY and CDR2 SVGAGI (reference sequence). CDR3 length: 14 amino acids. The CDR3 loop is CASSPGSAYNEQFF. The DNA of the CDR3 is TGTGCCAGCAGCCCGGGCTCAGCCTACAATGAGCAGTTCTTC.

The chain has TRBV6-7 and TRBJ2-7; TRBD1 aligns across 9 bases. TRBV6-7 carries the ORF label, with uncertain function. CDR3 length: 14 residues. V trimming: 10 bases; J trimming: 0 bases; junction bases outside the gene matches: 7. CDR3 DNA sequence: TGTGCCATTAAAGACAGGGGGGGCTCCTACGAGCAGTACTTC. Its translation: CAIKDRGGSYEQYF.

The chain joins TRBV28 to TRBJ1-1, with D possibly TRBD1 on 6 matching bases. Germline lookup yields CDR1 MDHEN and CDR2 SYDVKM. The CDR3 runs 15 residues. Between the trimmed V and J ends, which lost 3 bases and 8 bases, there was a span of 19 bases. The CDR3 sequence: CASSFEPRGGREAFF. The CDR3 DNA reads as TGTGCCAGCAGTTTTGAACCCAGAGGGGGTCGGGAAGCTTTCTTT.

This chain uses TRBV2 with TRBJ1-5; 8 bases match TRBD1. Germline V gene sequence: CDR1 SNHLY, CDR2 FYNNEI. V lost 5 bases and J lost 6; bases outside the gene matches: 6. The CDR3 is 14 residues long. The CDR3 DNA is TGTGCCAGCAGTTCCGGACAGGGAAGTCAGCCCCAGCATTTT. Translating it yields CASSSGQGSQPQHF.

The V and J genes are TRBV3-1 (or the pseudogene TRBV3-2) and TRBJ1-2; D is unclear. The CDR3 consists of 11 residues. Per the germline V gene, CDR1 is LGHDT and CDR2 is YNNKEL (reference sequence). The germline V and J ends were trimmed by 2 bases and 11 bases, with 9 bases remaining between them. The CDR3 protein is CASSQPPVYTF. The CDR3 DNA reads TGTGCCAGCAGCCAACCGCCGGTGTACACCTTC.

The gene calls are TRBV6-6 and TRBJ2-7, with D uncertain. The CDR3 contains 16 residues. Germline CDR1 is MNHNY and CDR2 is SVGAGI (reference sequence). V was trimmed by 2 bases and J by 0 bases, leaving 14 bases between them. CDR3 region: CASSYTKRVLSYEQYF. As DNA, the CDR3 is TGTGCCAGCAGTTACACGAAACGGGTCCTCTCCTACGAGCAGTACTTC.

The CDR3 loop reads CASSQDLTQGGYGYTF. The CDR3, as DNA: TGCGCCAGCAGCCAAGACCTTACACAGGGCGGCTATGGCTACACCTTC. The genes are TRBV4-1 and TRBJ1-2; TRBD1 is a possible D gene (6 bases). Germline values: CDR1 MGHRA, CDR2 YSYEKL. The CDR3 covers 16 residues. Trimming removed 0 bases from V and 4 bases from J, with 15 bases in between.